In this sample, the clone carrying this TCR beta chain turned up a few times. Its antigen is currently unknown. The source of the sample is a study of CD8 T cells in ankylosing spondylitis. Whole-study findings and limits: According to the report, clones linked to the disease were significantly enriched in matched synovial fluid samples taken from ankylosing spondylitis patients. Peripheral blood samples showed relatively rare disease-linked clones, and these clones were CD8+. Seemingly distinctive of ankylosing spondylitis blood was a TCR beta motif formed by eight highly homologous variants.

Making the TCR beta libraries involved quantitative 5'-RACE with molecular barcodes. TCRdb used MiXCR to reprocess the 5' RACE reads, holding one entry per CDR3 protein. The sample lists a few hundred thousand distinct CDR3 sequences, roughly 8% occurring once. Germline lookup yields CDR1 MDHEN and CDR2 SYDVKM. V trimming: 8 bases; J trimming: 6 bases; junction bases outside the gene matches: 13. The CDR3 is 15 residues long. The material sequenced was blood, either unsorted or a sorted T cell fraction (not recorded which). The chain is built from TRBV28 and TRBJ2-1; 7 positions match TRBD1. This TCR came from a male donor with ankylosing spondylitis. CDR3 sequence (DNA): TGTGCCAGCGGGCCCGGGACAGACTATTCCAATGAGCAGTTCTTC. Translation: CASGPGTDYSNEQFF.